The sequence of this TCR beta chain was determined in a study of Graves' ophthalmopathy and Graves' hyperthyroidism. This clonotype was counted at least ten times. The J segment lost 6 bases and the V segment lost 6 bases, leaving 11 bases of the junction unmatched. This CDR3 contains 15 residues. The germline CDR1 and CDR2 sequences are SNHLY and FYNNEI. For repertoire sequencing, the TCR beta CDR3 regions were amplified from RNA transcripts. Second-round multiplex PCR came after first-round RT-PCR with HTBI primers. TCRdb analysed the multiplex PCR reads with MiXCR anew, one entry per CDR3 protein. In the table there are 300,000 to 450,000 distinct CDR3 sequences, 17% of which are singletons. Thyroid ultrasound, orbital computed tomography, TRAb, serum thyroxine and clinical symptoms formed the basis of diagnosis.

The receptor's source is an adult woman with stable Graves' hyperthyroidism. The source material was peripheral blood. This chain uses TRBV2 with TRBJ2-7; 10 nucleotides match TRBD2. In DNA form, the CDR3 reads TGTGCCAGCAGACAAGAGCGGGAGGGAGTAGGCGAGCAGTACTTC. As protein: CASRQEREGVGEQYF.